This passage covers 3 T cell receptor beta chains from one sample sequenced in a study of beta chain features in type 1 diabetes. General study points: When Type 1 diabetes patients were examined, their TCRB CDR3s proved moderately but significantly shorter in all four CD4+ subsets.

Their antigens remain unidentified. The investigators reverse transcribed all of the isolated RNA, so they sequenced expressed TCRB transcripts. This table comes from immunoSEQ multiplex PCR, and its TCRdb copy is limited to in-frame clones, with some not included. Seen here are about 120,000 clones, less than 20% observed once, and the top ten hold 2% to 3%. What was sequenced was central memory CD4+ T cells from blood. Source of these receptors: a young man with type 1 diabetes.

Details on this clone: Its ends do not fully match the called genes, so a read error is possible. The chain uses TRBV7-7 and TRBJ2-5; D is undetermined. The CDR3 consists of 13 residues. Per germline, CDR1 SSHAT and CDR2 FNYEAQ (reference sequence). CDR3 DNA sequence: TGTGCTAGCAGCTTAGAAGTGTTGGGTACCCAGTACTTC. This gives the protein CASSLEVLGTQYF.

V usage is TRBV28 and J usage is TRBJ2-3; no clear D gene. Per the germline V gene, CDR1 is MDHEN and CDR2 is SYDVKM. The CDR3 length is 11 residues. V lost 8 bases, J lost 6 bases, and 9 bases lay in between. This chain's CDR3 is CASDSDDTQYF. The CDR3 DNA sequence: TGTGCCAGCGATTCCGACGATACGCAGTATTTT.

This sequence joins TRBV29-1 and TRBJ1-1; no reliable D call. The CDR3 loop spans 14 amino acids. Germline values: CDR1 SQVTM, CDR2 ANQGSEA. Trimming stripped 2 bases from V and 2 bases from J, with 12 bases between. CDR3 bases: TGCAGCGTTGAATTTCCCACACTCAACACTGAAGCTTTCTTT. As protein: CSVEFPTLNTEAFF.